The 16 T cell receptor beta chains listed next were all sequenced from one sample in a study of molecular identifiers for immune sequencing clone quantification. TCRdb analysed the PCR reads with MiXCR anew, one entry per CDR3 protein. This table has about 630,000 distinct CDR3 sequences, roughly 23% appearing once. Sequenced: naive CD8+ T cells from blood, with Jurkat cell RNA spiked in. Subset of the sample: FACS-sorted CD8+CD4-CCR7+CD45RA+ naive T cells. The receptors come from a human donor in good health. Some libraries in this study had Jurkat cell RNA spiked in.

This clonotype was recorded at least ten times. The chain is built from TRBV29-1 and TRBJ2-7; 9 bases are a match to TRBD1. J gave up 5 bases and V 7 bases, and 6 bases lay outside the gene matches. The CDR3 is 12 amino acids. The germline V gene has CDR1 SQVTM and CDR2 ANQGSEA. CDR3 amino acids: CSGGQGNHEQYF. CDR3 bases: TGCAGCGGAGGACAGGGGAACCACGAGCAGTACTTC.

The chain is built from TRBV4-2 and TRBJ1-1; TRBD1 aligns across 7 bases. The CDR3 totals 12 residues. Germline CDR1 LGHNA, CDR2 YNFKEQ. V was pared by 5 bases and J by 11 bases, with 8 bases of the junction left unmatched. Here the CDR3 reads CASSETGAGAFF. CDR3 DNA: TGTGCCAGCAGCGAAACAGGGGCAGGGGCTTTCTTT.

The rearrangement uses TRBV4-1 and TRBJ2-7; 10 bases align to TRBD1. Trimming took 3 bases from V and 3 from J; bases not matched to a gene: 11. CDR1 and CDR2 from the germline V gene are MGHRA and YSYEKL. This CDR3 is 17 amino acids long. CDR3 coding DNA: TGCGCCAGCAGCCAGACAACGACAGGGGGCTTTTTCTACGAGCAGTACTTC. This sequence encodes CASSQTTTGGFFYEQYF.

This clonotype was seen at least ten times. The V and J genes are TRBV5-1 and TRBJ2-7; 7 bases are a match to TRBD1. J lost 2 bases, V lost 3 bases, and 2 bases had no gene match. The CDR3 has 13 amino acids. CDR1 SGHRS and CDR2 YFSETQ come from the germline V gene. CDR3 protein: CASSWDSTYEQYF. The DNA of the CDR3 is TGCGCCAGCAGCTGGGACAGTACCTACGAGCAGTACTTC.

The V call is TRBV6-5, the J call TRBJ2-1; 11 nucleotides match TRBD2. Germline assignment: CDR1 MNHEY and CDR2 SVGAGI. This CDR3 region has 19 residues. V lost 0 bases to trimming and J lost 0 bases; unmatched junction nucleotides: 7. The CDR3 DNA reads TGTGCCAGCAGTTACTCGGTTAGCGGGGGGGCGAGCTCCTACAATGAGCAGTTCTTC. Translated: CASSYSVSGGASSYNEQFF.

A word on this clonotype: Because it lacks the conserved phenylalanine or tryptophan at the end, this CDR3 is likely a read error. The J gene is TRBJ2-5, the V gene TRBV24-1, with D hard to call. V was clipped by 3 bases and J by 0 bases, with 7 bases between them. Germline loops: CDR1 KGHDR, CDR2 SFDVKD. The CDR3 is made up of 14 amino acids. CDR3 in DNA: TGTGCCACCAGTGATCTCAGGAACCAAGAGACCCAGTACCTC. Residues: CATSDLRNQETQYL.

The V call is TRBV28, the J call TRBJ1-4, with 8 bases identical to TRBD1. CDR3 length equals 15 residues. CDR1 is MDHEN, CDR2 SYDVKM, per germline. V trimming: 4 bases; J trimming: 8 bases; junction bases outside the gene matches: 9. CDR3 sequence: CASSSPGTGREKLFF. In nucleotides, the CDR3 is TGTGCCAGCAGTTCCCCCGGGACAGGTCGAGAAAAACTGTTTTTT.

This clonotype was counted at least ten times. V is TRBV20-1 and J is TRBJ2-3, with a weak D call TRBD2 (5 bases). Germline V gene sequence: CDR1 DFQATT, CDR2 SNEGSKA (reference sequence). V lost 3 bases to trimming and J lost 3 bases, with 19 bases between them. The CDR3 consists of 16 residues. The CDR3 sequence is CSASSYQDSYTDTQYF. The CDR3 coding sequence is TGCAGTGCTAGCAGTTATCAGGACTCCTATACAGATACGCAGTATTTT.

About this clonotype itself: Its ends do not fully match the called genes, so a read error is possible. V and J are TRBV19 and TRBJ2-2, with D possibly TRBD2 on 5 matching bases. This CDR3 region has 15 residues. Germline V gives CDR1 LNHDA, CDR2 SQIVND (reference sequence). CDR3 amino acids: CACSNRGSNTGELFF. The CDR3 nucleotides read TGTGCCTGTAGTAATCGGGGATCGAACACCGGGGAGCTGTTTTTT. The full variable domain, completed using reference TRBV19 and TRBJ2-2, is DGGITQSPKYLFRKEGQNVTLSCEQNLNHDAMYWYRQDPGQGLRLIYYSQIVNDFQKGDIAEGYSVSREKKESFPLTVTSAQKNPTAFYLCACSNRGSNTGELFFGEGSRLTVL.

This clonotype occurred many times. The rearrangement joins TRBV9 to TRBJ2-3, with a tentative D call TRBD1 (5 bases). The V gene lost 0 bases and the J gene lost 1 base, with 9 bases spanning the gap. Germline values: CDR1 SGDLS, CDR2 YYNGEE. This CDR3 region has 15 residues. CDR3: CASSVEGVGTDTQYF. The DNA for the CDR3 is TGTGCCAGCAGCGTAGAAGGGGTAGGCACAGATACGCAGTATTTT.

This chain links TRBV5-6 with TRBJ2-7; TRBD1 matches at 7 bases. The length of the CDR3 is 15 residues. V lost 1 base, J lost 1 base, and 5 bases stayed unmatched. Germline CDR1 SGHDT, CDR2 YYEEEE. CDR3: CASSLRGLASYEQYF. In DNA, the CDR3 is TGTGCCAGCAGCTTGAGGGGGCTGGCTTCCTACGAGCAGTACTTC.

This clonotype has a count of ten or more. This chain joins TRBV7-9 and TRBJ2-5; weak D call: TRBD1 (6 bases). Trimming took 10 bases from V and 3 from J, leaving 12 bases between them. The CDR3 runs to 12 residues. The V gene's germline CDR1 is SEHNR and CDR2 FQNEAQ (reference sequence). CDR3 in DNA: TGTGCCACCGCTCGGACAGAAGAGACCCAGTACTTC. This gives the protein CATARTEETQYF.

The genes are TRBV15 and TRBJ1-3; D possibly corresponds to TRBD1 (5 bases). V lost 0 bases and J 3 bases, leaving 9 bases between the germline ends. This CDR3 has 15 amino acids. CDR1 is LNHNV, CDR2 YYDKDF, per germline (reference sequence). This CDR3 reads CATSRDWGSGNTIYF. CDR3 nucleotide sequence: TGTGCCACCAGCAGAGATTGGGGCAGTGGAAACACCATATATTTT.

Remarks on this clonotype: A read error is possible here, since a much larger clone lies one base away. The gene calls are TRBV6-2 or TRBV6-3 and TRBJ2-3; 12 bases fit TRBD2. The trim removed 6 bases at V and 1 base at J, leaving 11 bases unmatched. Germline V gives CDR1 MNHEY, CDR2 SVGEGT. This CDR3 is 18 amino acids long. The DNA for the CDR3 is TGTGCCAGCAGCCAACAGAGACTAGCGGGAGAACGCACAGATACGCAGTATTTT. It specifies CASSQQRLAGERTDTQYF.

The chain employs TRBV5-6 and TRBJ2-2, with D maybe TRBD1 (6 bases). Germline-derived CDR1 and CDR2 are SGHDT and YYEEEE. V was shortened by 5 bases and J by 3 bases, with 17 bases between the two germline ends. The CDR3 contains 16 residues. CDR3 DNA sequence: TGTGCCAGCAGGGGTGAACAGGGTTCTGACACCGGGGAGCTGTTTTTT. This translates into CASRGEQGSDTGELFF.

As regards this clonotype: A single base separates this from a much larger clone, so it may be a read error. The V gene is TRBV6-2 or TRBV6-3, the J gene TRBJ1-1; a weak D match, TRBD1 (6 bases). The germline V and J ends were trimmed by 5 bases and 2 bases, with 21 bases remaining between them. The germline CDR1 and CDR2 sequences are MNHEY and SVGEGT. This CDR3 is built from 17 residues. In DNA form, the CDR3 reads TGTGCCAGCAGTCTCAACTTACGGGGGGCTTTTAACACTGAAGCTTTCTTT. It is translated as CASSLNLRGAFNTEAFF.